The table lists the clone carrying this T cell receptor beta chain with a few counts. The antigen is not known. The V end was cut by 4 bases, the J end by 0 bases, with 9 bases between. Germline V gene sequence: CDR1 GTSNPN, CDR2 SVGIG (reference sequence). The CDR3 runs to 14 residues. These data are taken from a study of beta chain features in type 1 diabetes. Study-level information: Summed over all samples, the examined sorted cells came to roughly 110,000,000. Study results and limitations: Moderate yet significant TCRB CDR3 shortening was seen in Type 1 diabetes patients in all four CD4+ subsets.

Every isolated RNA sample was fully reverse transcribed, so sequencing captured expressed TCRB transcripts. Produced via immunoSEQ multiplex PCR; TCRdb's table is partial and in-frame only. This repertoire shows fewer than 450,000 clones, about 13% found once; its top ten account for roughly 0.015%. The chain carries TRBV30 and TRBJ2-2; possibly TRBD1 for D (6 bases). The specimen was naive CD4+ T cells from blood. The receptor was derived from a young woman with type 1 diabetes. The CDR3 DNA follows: TGTGCCTGGAAGAGGGGGACGAACACCGGGGAGCTGTTTTTT. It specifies CAWKRGTNTGELFF.